A selection of T cell receptor beta chains follows, all from one sample in a study of cytomegalovirus exposure and HLA in healthy donors. The assay was immunoSEQ multiplex PCR, and TCRdb's table has in-frame clones only and misses some. The repertoire has fewer than 150,000 clones, 75% to 80% of them found once; the top ten carry 4.9%. Material for sequencing was PBMCs. The receptors come from a woman in her 50s in good health and CMV-seronegative. CDR3s include the opening cysteine and the closing phenylalanine or tryptophan. The order of the fields is D gene, J gene, V gene, clone size, CDR3 protein, CDR3 DNA. The D gene is left open where the match is weak. Rows give clone size only sometimes, using once, few, many, or a class for an expanded clone.

D: TRBD1
J: TRBJ2-7
V: TRBV7-9
size: -
CDR3: CASSAQGQPFYEQYF
DNA: TGTGCCAGCAGCGCACAGGGACAGCCATTCTACGAGCAGTACTTC

D: -
J: TRBJ1-1
V: TRBV2
size: few
CDR3: CASSEKSTGGGLNTEAFF
DNA: TGTGCCAGCAGTGAAAAGTCCACAGGCGGGGGATTGAACACTGAAGCTTTCTTT

D: -
J: TRBJ1-1
V: TRBV6-5
size: -
CDR3: CASSYWQNTEAFF
DNA: TGTGCCAGCAGTTACTGGCAGAACACTGAAGCTTTCTTT

D: -
J: TRBJ1-2
V: TRBV16
size: few
CDR3: CASLDWDYGYTF
DNA: TGTGCCTCTCTAGACTGGGACTATGGCTACACCTTC

D: -
J: TRBJ2-7
V: TRBV7-9
size: few
CDR3: CASSLRYEQYF
DNA: TGTGCCAGCAGCCTTAGATACGAGCAGTACTTC

D: -
J: TRBJ1-2
V: TRBV28
size: -
CDR3: CASSPVMENYGYTF
DNA: TGTGCCAGCAGTCCCGTTATGGAGAACTATGGCTACACCTTC

D: TRBD2
J: TRBJ2-3
V: TRBV6-4
size: -
CDR3: CASRDSGGAADTQYF
DNA: TGTGCCAGCAGGGATAGCGGGGGGGCCGCAGATACGCAGTATTTT

D: -
J: TRBJ2-1
V: TRBV7-8
size: -
CDR3: CASSLGQYNEQFF
DNA: TGTGCCAGCAGCTTAGGTCAATACAATGAGCAGTTCTTC

D: -
J: TRBJ2-7
V: TRBV10-3
size: -
CDR3: CAISADTRQQYF
DNA: TGTGCCATCAGTGCGGACACCAGACAGCAGTACTTC

D: -
J: TRBJ1-1
V: TRBV25-1
size: -
CDR3: CASRDTGRFTEAFF
DNA: TGTGCCAGCAGGGACACCGGGAGGTTCACTGAAGCTTTCTTT

D: -
J: TRBJ1-6
V: TRBV10-2
size: -
CDR3: CASSEAPAGTSPLHF
DNA: TGCGCCAGCAGTGAAGCCCCGGCGGGAACTTCACCCCTCCACTTT

D: -
J: TRBJ1-5
V: TRBV18
size: -
CDR3: CASSPRHRENQPQHF
DNA: TGTGCCAGCTCACCCCGGCACAGGGAGAATCAGCCCCAGCATTTT

D: -
J: TRBJ1-1
V: TRBV10-3
size: -
CDR3: CAISEGGVEAFF
DNA: TGTGCCATCAGTGAAGGCGGGGTTGAAGCTTTCTTT

D: -
J: TRBJ1-1
V: TRBV19
size: -
CDR3: CASSIYRNTEAFF
DNA: TGTGCCAGTAGTATTTATAGGAACACTGAAGCTTTCTTT

D: TRBD2
J: TRBJ2-1
V: TRBV5-1
size: once
CDR3: CASSLTSGGSSYNEQFF
DNA: TGCGCCAGCAGCTTGACTAGCGGGGGAAGCTCCTACAATGAGCAGTTCTTC

D: -
J: TRBJ1-1
V: TRBV6-5
size: once
CDR3: CASSYTTFNTEAFF
DNA: TGTGCCAGCAGTTATACGACATTCAACACTGAAGCTTTCTTT

D: -
J: TRBJ1-4
V: TRBV19
size: -
CDR3: CASTARDNEKLFF
DNA: TGTGCCAGTACCGCGAGAGATAATGAAAAACTGTTTTTT